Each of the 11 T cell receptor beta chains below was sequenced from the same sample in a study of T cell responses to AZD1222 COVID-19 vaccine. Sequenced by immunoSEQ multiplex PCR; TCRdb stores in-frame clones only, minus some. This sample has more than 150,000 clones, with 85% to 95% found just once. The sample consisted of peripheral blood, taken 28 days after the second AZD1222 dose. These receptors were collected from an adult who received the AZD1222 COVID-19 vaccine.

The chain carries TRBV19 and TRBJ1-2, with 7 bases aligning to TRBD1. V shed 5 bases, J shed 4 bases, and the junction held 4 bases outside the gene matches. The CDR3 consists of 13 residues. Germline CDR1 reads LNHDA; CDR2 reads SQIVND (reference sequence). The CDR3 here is CASSLGTVYGYTF. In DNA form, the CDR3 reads TGTGCCAGTAGTCTCGGGACAGTCTATGGCTACACCTTC.

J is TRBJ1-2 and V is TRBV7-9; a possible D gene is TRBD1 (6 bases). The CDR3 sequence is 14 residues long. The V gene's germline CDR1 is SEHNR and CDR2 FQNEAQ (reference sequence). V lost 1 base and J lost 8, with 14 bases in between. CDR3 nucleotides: TGTGCCAGCAGCTTAGACAGGGTCCCGGGAGGCTACACCTTC. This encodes CASSLDRVPGGYTF. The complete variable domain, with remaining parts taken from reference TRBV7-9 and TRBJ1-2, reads DTGVSQNPRHKITKRGQNVTFRCDPISEHNRLYWYRQTLGQGPEFLTYFQNEAQLEKSRLLSDRFSAERPKGSFSTLEIQRTEQGDSAMYLCASSLDRVPGGYTFGSGTRLTVV.

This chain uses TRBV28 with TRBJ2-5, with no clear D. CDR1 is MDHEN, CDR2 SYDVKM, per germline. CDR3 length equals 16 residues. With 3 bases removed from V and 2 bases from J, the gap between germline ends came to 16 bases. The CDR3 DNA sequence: TGTGCCAGCAGTTTTGGAGTAAATGCGCCACAAGAGACCCAGTACTTC. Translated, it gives CASSFGVNAPQETQYF.

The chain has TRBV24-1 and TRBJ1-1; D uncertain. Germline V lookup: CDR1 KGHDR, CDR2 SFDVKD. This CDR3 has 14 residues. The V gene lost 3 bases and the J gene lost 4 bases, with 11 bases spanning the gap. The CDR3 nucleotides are TGTGCCACCAGTGATAATGGGCCAACCACTGAAGCTTTCTTT. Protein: CATSDNGPTTEAFF.

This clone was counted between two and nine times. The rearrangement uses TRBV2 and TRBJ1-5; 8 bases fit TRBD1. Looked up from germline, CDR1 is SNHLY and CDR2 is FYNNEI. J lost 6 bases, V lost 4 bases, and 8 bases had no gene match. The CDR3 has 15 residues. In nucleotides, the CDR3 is TGTGCCAGCAGTGGGGACAGGCTAACAAGTCAGCCCCAGCATTTT. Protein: CASSGDRLTSQPQHF.

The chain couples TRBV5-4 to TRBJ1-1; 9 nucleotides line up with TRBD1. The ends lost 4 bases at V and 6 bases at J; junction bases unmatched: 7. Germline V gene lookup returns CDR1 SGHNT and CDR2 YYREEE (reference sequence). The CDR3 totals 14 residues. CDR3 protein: CASSVTGGDAEAFF. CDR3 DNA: TGTGCCAGCAGCGTGACAGGGGGTGACGCTGAAGCTTTCTTT.

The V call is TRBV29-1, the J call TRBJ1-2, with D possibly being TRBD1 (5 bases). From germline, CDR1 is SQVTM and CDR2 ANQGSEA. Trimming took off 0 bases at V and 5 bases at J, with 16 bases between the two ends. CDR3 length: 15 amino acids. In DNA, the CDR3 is TGCAGCGTTGAAGATGAGGACACCCAGGCTTATGGCTACACCTTC. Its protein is CSVEDEDTQAYGYTF.

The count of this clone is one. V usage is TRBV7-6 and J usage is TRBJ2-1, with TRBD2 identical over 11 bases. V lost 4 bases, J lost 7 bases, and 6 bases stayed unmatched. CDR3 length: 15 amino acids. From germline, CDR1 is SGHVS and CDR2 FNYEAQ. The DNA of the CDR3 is TGTGCCAGCAGCTCTACTAGCGGGGGAGATAATGAGCAGTTCTTC. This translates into CASSSTSGGDNEQFF.

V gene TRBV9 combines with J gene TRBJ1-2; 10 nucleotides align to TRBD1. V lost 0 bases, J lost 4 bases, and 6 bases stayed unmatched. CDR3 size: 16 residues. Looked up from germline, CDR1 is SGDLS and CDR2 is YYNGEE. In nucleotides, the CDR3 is TGTGCCAGCAGCGTAGACGGGACAGGGGTGCTCTATGGCTACACCTTC. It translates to CASSVDGTGVLYGYTF.

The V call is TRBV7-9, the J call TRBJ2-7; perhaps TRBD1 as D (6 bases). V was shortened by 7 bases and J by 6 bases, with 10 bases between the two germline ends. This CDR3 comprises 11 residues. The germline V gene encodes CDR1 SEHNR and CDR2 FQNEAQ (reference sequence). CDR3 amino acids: CASTSGVEQYF. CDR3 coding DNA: TGTGCCAGCACCTCAGGGGTCGAGCAGTACTTC. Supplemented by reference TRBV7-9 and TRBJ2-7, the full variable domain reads DTGVSQNPRHKITKRGQNVTFRCDPISEHNRLYWYRQTLGQGPEFLTYFQNEAQLEKSRLLSDRFSAERPKGSFSTLEIQRTEQGDSAMYLCASTSGVEQYFGPGTRLTVT.

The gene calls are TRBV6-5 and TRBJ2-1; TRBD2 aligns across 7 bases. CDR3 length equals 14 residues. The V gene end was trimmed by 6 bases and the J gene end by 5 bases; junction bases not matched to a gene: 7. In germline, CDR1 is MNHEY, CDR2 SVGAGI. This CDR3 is CASRPGGFDNEQFF. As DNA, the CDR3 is TGTGCCAGCAGACCGGGAGGATTTGACAATGAGCAGTTCTTC.